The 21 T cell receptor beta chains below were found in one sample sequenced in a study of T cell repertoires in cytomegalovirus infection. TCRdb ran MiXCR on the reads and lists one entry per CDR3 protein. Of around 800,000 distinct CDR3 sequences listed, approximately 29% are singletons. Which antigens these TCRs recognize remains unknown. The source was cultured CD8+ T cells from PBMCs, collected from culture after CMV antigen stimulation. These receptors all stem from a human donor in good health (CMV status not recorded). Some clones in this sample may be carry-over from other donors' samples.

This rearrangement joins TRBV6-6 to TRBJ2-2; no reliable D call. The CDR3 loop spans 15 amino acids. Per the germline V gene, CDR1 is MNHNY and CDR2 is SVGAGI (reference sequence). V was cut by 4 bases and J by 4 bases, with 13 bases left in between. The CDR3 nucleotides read TGTGCCAGCAGTTTACAAGACGTGGTCACCGGGGAGCTGTTTTTT. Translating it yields CASSLQDVVTGELFF.

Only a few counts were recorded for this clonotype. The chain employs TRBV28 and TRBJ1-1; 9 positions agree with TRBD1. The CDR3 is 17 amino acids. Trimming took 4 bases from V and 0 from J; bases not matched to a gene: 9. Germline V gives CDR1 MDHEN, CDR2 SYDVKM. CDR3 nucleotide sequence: TGTGCCAGCAGTTCACCGAGGGACAGGGCCATGAACACTGAAGCTTTCTTT. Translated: CASSSPRDRAMNTEAFF.

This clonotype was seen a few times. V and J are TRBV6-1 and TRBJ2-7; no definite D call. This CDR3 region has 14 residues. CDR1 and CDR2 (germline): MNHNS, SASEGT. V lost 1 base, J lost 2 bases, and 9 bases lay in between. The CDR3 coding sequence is TGTGCCAGCAGTGAAGGACACAACCCCTACGAGCAGTACGTC. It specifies CASSEGHNPYEQYV.

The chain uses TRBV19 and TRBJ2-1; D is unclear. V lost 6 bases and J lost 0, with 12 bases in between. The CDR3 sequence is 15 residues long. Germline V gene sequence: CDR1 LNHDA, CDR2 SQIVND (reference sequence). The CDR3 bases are TGTGCCAGTAGCTTACACCAACCCTCCTACAATGAGCAGTTCTTC. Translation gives CASSLHQPSYNEQFF.

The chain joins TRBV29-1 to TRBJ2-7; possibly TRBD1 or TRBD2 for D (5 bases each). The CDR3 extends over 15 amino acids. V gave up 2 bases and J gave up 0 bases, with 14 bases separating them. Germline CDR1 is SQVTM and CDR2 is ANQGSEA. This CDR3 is CSVEQNRDGSYEQYF. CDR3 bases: TGCAGCGTTGAACAAAACCGGGACGGCTCCTACGAGCAGTACTTC.

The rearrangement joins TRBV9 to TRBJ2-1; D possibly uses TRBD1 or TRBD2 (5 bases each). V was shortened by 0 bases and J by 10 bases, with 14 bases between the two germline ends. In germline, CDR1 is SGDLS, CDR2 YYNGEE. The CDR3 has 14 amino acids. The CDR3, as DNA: TGTGCCAGCAGCGTAGGTCGCAGGGACGGAGAGCAGTTCTTC. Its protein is CASSVGRRDGEQFF. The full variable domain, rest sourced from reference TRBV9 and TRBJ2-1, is DSGVTQTPKHLITATGQRVTLRCSPRSGDLSVYWYQQSLDQGLQFLIQYYNGEERAKGNILERFSAQQFPDLHSELNLSSLELGDSALYFCASSVGRRDGEQFFGPGTRLTVL.

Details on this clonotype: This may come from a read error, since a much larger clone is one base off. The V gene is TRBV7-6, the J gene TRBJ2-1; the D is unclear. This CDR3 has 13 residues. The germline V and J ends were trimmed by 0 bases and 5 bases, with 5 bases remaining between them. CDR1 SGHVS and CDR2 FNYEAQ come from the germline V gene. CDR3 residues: CASSLASDNEQFF. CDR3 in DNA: TGTGCCAGCAGCTTAGCGTCCGACAATGAGCAGTTCTTC.

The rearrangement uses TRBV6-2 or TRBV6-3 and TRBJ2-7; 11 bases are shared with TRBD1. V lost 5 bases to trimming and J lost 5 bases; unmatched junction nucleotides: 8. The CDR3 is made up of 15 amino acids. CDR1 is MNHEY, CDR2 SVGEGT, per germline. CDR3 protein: CASSPARTGGHEQYV. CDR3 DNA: TGTGCCAGCAGTCCCGCCCGGACAGGGGGCCACGAGCAGTACGTC.

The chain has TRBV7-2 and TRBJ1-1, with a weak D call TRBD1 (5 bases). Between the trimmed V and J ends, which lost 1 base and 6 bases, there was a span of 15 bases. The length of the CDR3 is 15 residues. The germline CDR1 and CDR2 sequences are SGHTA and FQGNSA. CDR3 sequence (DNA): TGTGCCAGCAGCTTAGGCCGGGGCGGGCTCCCTGAAGCTTTCTTT. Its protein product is CASSLGRGGLPEAFF.

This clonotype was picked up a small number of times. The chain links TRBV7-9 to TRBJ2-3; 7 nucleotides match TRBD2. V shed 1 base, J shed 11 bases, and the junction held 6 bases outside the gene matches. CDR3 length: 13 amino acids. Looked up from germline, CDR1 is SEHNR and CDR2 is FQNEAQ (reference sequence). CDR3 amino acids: CASSLGGRDVQYF. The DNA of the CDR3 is TGTGCCAGCAGCTTAGGGGGGAGGGATGTGCAGTATTTT.

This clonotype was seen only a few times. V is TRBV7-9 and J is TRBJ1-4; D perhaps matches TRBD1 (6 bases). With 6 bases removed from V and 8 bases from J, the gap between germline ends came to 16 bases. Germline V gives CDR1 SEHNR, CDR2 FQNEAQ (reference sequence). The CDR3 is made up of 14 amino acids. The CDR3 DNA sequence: TGTGCCAGCAGGCAAGGGGGAGCCAAAGAAAAACTGTTTTTT. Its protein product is CASRQGGAKEKLFF.

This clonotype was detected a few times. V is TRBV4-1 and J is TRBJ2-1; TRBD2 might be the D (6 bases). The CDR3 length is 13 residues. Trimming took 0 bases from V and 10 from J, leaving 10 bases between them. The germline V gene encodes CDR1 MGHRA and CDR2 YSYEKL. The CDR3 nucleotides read TGCGCCAGCAGCCAAGATCGGGGGTGGGAGCAGTTCTTC. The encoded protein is CASSQDRGWEQFF.

The CDR3 DNA reads TGTGCCAGCTCCCCCGGGGCACTAGCCAAAAACATTCAGTACTTC. Encoded protein: CASSPGALAKNIQYF. J is TRBJ2-4 and V is TRBV27; the D gene could be TRBD1 or TRBD2 (5 bases each). The germline V and J ends were trimmed by 8 bases and 0 bases, with 14 bases remaining between them. Germline V CDR1 and CDR2: MNHEY, SMNVEV (reference sequence). The CDR3 extends over 15 amino acids.

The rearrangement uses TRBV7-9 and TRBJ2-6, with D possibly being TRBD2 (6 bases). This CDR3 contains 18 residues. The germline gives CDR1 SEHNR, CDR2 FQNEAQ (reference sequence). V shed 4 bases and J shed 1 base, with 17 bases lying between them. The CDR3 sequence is CASSSTPGDASGANVLTF. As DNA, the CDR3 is TGTGCCAGCAGCTCAACTCCGGGGGACGCTTCTGGGGCCAACGTCCTGACTTTC.

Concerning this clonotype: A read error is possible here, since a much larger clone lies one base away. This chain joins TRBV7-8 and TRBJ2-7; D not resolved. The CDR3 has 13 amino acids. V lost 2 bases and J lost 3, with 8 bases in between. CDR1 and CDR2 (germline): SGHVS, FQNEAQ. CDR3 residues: CASSLKEYYEQYV. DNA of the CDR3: TGTGCCAGCAGCTTAAAGGAGTACTACGAGCAGTACGTC.

CDR3 in DNA: TGCGCCAGCAGTGAGTCGATAGCTAACTACAATGAGCAGTTCTTC. This translates into CASSESIANYNEQFF. The J gene is TRBJ2-1, the V gene TRBV10-1; D is unresolved. There are 15 residues in the CDR3. CDR1 WNHNN and CDR2 SYGVQD come from the germline V gene (reference sequence). V shed 0 bases and J shed 3 bases, with 9 bases lying between them.

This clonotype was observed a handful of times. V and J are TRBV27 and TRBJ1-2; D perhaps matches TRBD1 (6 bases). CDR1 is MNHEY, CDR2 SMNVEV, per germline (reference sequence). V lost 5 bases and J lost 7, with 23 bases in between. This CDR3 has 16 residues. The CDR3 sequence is CASSPQGFLADVGYTF. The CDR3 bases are TGTGCCAGCAGTCCACAGGGATTTCTAGCGGATGTTGGCTACACCTTC.

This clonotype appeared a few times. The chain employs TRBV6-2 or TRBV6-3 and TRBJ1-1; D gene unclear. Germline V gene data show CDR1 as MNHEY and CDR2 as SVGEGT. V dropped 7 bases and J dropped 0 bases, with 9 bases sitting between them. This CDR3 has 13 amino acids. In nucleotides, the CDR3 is TGTGCCAGCAAGGAACGGATGAACACTGAAGCTTTCTTT. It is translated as CASKERMNTEAFF.

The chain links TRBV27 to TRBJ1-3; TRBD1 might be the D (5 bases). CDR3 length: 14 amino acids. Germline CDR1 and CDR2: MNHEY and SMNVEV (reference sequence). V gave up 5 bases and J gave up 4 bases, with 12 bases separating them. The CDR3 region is CASSPGGVGNTIYF. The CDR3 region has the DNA TGTGCCAGCAGTCCCGGGGGGGTCGGAAACACCATATATTTT.

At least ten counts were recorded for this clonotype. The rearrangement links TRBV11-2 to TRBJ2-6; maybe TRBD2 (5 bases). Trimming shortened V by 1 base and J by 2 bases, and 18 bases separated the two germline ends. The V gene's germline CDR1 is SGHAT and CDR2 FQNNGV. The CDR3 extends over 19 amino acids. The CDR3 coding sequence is TGTGCCAGCAGCTTAGGAAGGACTTCTCCCTACGCTGGGGCCAACGTCCTGACTTTC. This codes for CASSLGRTSPYAGANVLTF.

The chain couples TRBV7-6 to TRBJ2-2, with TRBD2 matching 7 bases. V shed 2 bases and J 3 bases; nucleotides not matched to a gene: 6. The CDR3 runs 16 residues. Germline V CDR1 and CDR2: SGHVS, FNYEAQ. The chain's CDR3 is CASSLIESGDTGELFF. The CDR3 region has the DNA TGTGCCAGCAGCTTAATCGAGAGCGGGGACACCGGGGAGCTGTTTTTT.